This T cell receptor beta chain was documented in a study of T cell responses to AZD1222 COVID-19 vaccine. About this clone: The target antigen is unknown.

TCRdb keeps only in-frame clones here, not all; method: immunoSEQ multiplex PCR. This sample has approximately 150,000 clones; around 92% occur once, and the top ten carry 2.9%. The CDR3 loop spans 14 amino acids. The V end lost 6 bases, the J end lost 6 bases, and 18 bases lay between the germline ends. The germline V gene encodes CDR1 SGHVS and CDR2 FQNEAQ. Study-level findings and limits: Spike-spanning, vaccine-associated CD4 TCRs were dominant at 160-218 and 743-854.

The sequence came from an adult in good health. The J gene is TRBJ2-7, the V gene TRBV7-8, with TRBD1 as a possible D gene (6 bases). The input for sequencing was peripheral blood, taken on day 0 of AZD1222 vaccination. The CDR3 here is CASRRAGTNGEQYF. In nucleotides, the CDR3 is TGTGCCAGCAGACGCGCCGGGACAAACGGCGAGCAGTACTTC.